The rows below give T cell receptor beta chains drawn from one sample of a study of blood T cell repertoires in COVID-19. The table came from immunoSEQ multiplex PCR; TCRdb's copy has only in-frame clones and leaves some out. The sample carries 170,000 or so clones, 80% to 90% recorded once. Source material: peripheral blood. These receptors were obtained from a man younger than 35 who had recovered from COVID-19. Each CDR3 is given with its conserved first and last residue. Each record gives: J gene, V gene, D gene, clone size, CDR3 protein. D genes are given only for firm matches. Not every row has a clone size; where given, it reads once, few, many or a size class.

TRBJ2-2 | TRBV19 | NA | NA | CASSLDRSNTGELFF
TRBJ1-5 | TRBV10-3 | TRBD1 | NA | CAISGGQGGSNQPQHF
TRBJ1-1 | TRBV10-3 | NA | NA | CAISITGPNTEAFF
TRBJ1-1 | TRBV2 | TRBD1 | NA | CASSGDRGGGAEAFF
TRBJ2-5 | TRBV4-2 | NA | once | CASSQEWRREETQYF
TRBJ2-5 | TRBV7-9 | NA | NA | CASSFQKGAPGQETQYF
TRBJ1-4 | TRBV7-2 | NA | NA | CASSLGGTHTGKLFF
TRBJ2-7 | TRBV19 | TRBD1 | NA | CASSRTGFNEQYF
TRBJ1-2 | TRBV14 | NA | NA | CASSQSYQGSGYTF
TRBJ2-2 | TRBV10-3 | NA | NA | CASRGSDTGELFF
TRBJ2-3 | TRBV9 | TRBD2 | few | CASSISPLAGVEDTQYF
TRBJ2-2 | TRBV3-1/TRBV3-2 | NA | NA | CASSLSRTGELFF
TRBJ1-1 | TRBV19 | NA | NA | CASSLIRQGGITEAFF
TRBJ2-1 | TRBV20-1 | TRBD2 | NA | CSASTLAGGVFF
TRBJ1-1 | TRBV7-2 | NA | NA | CASTRESDTEAFF
TRBJ1-2 | TRBV28 | NA | NA | CASSPQGYGYTF